This T cell receptor beta chain was documented in a study of shared clonotypes between healthy human individuals. Study-wide context: Ranging from 18 to 49 in age, donors were a couple of women and three men.

A word on this clone: What it binds is unknown. Other DNA sequences within the sample encode an identical CDR3.

Study-wide results and caveats: Naive subsets, compared against memory subsets, generally had larger estimated richness values. Sorted-subset sequencing, rarefaction showed, was incomplete despite large depth.

CD4+ cells were split into CD45RA+ naive and CD45RA-negative memory subsets. Assay used: immunoSEQ multiplex PCR; TCRdb lists only in-frame clones, some missing. The sample lists over a million clones; 98% were seen once. The specimen sequenced was naive CD4+ T cells sorted from blood. Subset of the sample: CD45RA+ positively selected. The receptor was derived from a man aged 30 to 39 in good health.

The CDR3 nucleotides read TGTGCCAGCAGCTTAGGGGGGACCGGGGAGCTGTTTTTT. Translating it yields CASSLGGTGELFF. The gene calls are TRBV11-3 and TRBJ2-2; tentatively, D is TRBD1 or TRBD2 (5 bases each). V was pared by 1 base and J by 5 bases, with 5 bases between. This CDR3 spans 13 amino acids. CDR1 is SGHNT and CDR2 is YENEEA in the germline V gene.